This T cell receptor beta chain was identified during a study of blood T cell repertoires in COVID-19. V was clipped by 0 bases and J by 0 bases, with 13 bases between them. The germline V gene has CDR1 MNHEY and CDR2 SMNVEV (reference sequence). CDR3 length: 17 amino acids. TCRdb keeps only in-frame clones here, not all; method: immunoSEQ multiplex PCR. The table shows around 300,000 clones, with over 70% occurring only once. The rearrangement joins TRBV27 to TRBJ2-3; weak D call: TRBD1 (5 bases). The sequence was collected from a man aged 25 to 40 with active or convalescent COVID-19. Sequenced sample: peripheral blood. CDR3 loop: CASSLSPVGVSTDTQYF. Written as DNA, the CDR3 is TGTGCCAGCAGTTTATCCCCGGTAGGGGTAAGCACAGATACGCAGTATTTT.